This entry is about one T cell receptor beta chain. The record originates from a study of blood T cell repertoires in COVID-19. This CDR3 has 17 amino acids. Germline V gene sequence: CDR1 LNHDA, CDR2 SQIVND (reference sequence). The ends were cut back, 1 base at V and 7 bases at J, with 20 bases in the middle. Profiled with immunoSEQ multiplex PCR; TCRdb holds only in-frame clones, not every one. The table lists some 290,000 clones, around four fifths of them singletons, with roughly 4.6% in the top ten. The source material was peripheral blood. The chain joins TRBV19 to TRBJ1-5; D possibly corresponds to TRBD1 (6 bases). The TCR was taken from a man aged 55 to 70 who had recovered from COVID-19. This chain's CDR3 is CASSIGSPRGAKQPQHF. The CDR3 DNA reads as TGTGCCAGTAGTATAGGATCCCCCAGGGGCGCCAAACAGCCCCAGCATTTT. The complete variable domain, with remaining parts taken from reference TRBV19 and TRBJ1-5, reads DGGITQSPKYLFRKEGQNVTLSCEQNLNHDAMYWYRQDPGQGLRLIYYSQIVNDFQKGDIAEGYSVSREKKESFPLTVTSAQKNPTAFYLCASSIGSPRGAKQPQHFGDGTRLSIL.